This is a list of T cell receptor beta chains from one sample in a study of shared clonotypes between healthy human individuals. Some clones are missing from TCRdb's copy, which holds only in-frame ones; the method was immunoSEQ multiplex PCR. Of a few million clones in the sample, about 92% were seen once. The specimen was naive CD4+ T cells from PBMCs. The receptor set was obtained from a young man in good health. Some clones in this sample may be carry-over from other donors' samples. Each CDR3 is given with its conserved first and last residue.

V	J	CDR3
TRBV27	TRBJ1-2	CASSLSGTAYGYTF
TRBV6-1	TRBJ2-1	CASTGRDEQFF
TRBV27	TRBJ2-1	CASSSTGLAPNEQFF
TRBV18	TRBJ1-5	CASSPEFGQGSNQPQHF
TRBV7-2	TRBJ1-2	CASSYAGDYYGYTF
TRBV5-4	TRBJ1-1	CASSLGNRGRGESAFF
TRBV5-1	TRBJ2-2	CASSFQGVRPGELFF
TRBV6-1	TRBJ2-7	CASSEPTFSYEQYF
TRBV6-1	TRBJ2-7	CASSVDGSYEQYF
TRBV19	TRBJ2-7	CASSRGGAGPYEQYF
TRBV9	TRBJ2-7	CASSVVSGTYEQYF
TRBV11-3	TRBJ2-5	CASSLAGVETQYF
TRBV5-1	TRBJ1-2	CASAELTGANYGYTF
TRBV19	TRBJ1-2	CASSLRTGVNYGYTF
TRBV14	TRBJ2-7	CASSHRAVGQYF
TRBV5-1	TRBJ2-5	CASSLTSGQETQYF
TRBV2	TRBJ2-1	CASRRDERAGEQFF
TRBV30	TRBJ1-2	CAWSVSLRPQFSGYTF
TRBV4-3	TRBJ2-3	CASSQAWGPDTQYF
TRBV5-1	TRBJ1-1	CASSLFSPVDTEAFF
TRBV28	TRBJ2-2	CASSLSGRAHTGELFF
TRBV5-1	TRBJ1-6	CASSKGPANSPLHF
TRBV9	TRBJ2-7	CARSRDNHYEQYF
TRBV5-1	TRBJ2-1	CASSFLRGGSYNEQFF
TRBV10-3	TRBJ2-1	CAISDPGTRDIRGQFF
TRBV5-4	TRBJ2-1	CASSSPGLATSYNEQFF
TRBV27	TRBJ1-1	CASSFGGGQTEAFF
TRBV7-9	TRBJ1-2	CASSLAGTGGADGYTF
TRBV5-1	TRBJ2-6	CASSLVAGAGANVLTF
TRBV28	TRBJ2-7	CAMSSGSYEQYF
TRBV7-2	TRBJ1-3	CASSLARGSSGNTIYF
TRBV4-3	TRBJ2-2	CASSQRTGGRNTGELFF
TRBV7-9	TRBJ2-7	CASSLADRGRFYEQYF
TRBV6-5	TRBJ1-4	CASSYQLATNEKLFF
TRBV5-1	TRBJ1-1	CASSPLGVGTEAFF
TRBV6-9	TRBJ2-7	CASSHLPGTSGRASTYEQYF
TRBV28	TRBJ1-5	CASSSGFNQPQHF
TRBV6-5	TRBJ1-1	CASSYKSGSTEAFF
TRBV29-1	TRBJ2-7	CSVAQGPAIPYEQYF
TRBV11-2	TRBJ2-2	CASSLDHSARAPTGELFF
TRBV6-4	TRBJ2-1	CASGTAGSSYNEQFF